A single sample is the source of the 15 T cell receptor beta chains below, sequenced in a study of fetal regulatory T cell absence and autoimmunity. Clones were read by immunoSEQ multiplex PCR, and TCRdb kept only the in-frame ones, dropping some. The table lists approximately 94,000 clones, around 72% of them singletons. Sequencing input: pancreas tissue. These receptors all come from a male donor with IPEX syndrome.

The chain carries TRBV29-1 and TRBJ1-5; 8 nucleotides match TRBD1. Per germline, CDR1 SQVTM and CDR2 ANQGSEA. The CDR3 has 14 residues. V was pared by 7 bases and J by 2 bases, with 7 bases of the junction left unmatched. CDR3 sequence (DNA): TGCAGCGCTCGCGACAGGGGACGCAATCAGCCCCAGCATTTT. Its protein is CSARDRGRNQPQHF. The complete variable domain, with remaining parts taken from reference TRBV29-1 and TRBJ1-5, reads SAVISQKPSRDICQRGTSLTIQCQVDSQVTMMFWYRQQPGQSLTLIATANQGSEATYESGFVIDKFPISRPNLTFSTLTVSNMSPEDSSIYLCSARDRGRNQPQHFGDGTRLSIL.

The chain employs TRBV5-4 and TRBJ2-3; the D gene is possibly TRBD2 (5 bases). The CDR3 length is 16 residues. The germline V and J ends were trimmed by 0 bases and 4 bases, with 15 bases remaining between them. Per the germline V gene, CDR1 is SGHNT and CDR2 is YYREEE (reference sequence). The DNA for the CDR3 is TGTGCCAGCAGCTTGGGGACTCCACGCCCCGCAGATACGCAGTATTTT. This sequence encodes CASSLGTPRPADTQYF.

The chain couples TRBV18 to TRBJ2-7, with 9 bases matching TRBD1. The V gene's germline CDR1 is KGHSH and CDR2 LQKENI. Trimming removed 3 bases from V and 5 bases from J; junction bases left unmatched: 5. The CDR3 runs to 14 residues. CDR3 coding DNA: TGTGCCAGCTCACCGAAACAGGGGGCCCACGAGCAGTACTTC. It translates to CASSPKQGAHEQYF. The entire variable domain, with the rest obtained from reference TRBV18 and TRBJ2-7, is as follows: NAGVMQNPRHLVRRRGQEARLRCSPMKGHSHVYWYRQLPEEGLKFMVYLQKENIIDESGMPKERFSAEFPKEGPSILRIQQVVRGDSAAYFCASSPKQGAHEQYFGPGTRLTVT.

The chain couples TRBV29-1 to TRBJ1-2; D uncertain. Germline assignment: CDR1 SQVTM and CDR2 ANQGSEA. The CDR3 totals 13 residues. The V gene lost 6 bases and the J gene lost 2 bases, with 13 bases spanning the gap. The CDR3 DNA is TGCAGCGTCGTCCGCCAGGCGAACTATGGCTACACCTTC. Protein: CSVVRQANYGYTF.

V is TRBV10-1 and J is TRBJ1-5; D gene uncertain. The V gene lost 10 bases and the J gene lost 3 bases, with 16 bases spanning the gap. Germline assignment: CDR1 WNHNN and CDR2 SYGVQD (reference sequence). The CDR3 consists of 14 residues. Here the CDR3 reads CAKAGLGNNQPQHF. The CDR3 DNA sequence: TGCGCCAAGGCGGGTCTGGGAAACAATCAGCCCCAGCATTTT.

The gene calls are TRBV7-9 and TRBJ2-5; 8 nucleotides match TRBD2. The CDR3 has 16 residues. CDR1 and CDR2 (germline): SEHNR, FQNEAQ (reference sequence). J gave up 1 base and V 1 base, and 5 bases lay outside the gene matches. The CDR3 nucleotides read TGTGCCAGCAGCTTAGTAGGCGGGGGGTTCCAAGAGACCCAGTACTTC. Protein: CASSLVGGGFQETQYF.

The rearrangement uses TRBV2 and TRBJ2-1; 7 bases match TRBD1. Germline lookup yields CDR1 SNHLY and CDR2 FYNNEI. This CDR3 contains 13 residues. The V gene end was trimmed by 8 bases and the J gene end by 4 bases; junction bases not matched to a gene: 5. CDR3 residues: CASSGTVYNEQFF. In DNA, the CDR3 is TGTGCCAGCTCCGGGACAGTTTACAATGAGCAGTTCTTC.

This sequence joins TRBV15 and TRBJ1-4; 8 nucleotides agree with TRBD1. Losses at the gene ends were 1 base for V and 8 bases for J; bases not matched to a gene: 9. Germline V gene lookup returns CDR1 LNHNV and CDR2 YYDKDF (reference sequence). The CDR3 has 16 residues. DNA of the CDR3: TGTGCCACCAGCAGAGGTCTGGACAGGGAAGGAGAAAAACTGTTTTTT. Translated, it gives CATSRGLDREGEKLFF. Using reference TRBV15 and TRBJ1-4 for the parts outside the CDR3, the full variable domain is DAMVIQNPRYQVTQFGKPVTLSCSQTLNHNVMYWYQQKSSQAPKLLFHYYDKDFNNEADTPDNFQSRRPNTSFCFLDIRSPGLGDTAMYLCATSRGLDREGEKLFFGSGTQLSVL.

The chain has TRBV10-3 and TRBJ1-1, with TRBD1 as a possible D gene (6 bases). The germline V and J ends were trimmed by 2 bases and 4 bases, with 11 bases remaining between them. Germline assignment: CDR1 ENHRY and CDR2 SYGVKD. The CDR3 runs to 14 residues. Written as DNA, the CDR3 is TGTGCCATCAGTGAGAGGGGGGGATTCACTGAAGCTTTCTTT. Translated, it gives CAISERGGFTEAFF.

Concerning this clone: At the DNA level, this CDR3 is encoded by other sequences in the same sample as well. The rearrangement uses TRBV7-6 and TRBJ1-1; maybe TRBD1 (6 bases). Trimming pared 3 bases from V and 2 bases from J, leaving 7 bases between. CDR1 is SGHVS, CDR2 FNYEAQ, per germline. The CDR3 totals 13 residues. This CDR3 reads CASSLGQNTEAFF. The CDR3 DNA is TGTGCCAGCAGCTTGGGACAAAACACTGAAGCTTTCTTT.

The CDR3 loop is CSVDSYGDYGYTF. Here the CDR3 DNA reads TGCAGCGTTGACTCTTACGGGGACTATGGCTACACCTTC. The genes are TRBV29-1 and TRBJ1-2; unclear D gene. This CDR3 spans 13 amino acids. Trimming pared 3 bases from V and 3 bases from J, leaving 11 bases between. The germline V gene has CDR1 SQVTM and CDR2 ANQGSEA.

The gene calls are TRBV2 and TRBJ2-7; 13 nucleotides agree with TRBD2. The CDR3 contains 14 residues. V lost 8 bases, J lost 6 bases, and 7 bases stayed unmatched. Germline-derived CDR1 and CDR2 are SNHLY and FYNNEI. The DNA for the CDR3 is TGTGCCAGCCGATTGACTAGCGGGGGGACCGAGCAGTACTTC. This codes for CASRLTSGGTEQYF.

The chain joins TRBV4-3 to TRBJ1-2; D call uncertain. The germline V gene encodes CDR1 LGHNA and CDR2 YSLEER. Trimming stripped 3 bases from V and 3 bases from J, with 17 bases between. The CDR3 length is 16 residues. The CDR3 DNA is TGCGCCAGCAGCCACCTTGGAAGTCACCCATACTATGGCTACACCTTC. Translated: CASSHLGSHPYYGYTF.

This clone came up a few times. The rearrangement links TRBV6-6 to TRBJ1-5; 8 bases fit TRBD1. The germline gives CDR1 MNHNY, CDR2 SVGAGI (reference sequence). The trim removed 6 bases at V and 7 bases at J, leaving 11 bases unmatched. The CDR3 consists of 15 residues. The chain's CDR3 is CASSGPGQAGQPQHF. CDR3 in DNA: TGTGCCAGCAGCGGTCCGGGACAGGCGGGCCAGCCCCAGCATTTT.

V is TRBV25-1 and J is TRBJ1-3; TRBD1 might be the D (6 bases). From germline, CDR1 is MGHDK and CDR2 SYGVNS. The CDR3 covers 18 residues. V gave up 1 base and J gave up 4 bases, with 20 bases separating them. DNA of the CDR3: TGTGCCAGCAGTGAATCATTAACAGCACAGGGAAAAGGAAACACCATATATTTT. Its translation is CASSESLTAQGKGNTIYF. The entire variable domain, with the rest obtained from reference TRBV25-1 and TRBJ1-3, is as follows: EADIYQTPRYLVIGTGKKITLECSQTMGHDKMYWYQQDPGMELHLIHYSYGVNSTEKGDLSSESTVSRIRTEHFPLTLESARPSHTSQYLCASSESLTAQGKGNTIYFGEGSWLTVV.